This TCR beta chain originates from a study of shared clonotypes between healthy human individuals. The study, taken as a whole, reports: The sharing of 4% to 5.5% of naive CD4 clonotypes was seen across a handful of donors.

Replicate sorted-subset PCRs were loaded with around 0.2 ug DNA, about 30,000 T cell genomes. Produced via immunoSEQ multiplex PCR; TCRdb's table is partial and in-frame only. The sample lists more than 2 million clones, just over 90% seen once, with about 1.7% in the top ten. In the naive CD8 group, cells lacked CD45RO and were positively selected for CCR7, so terminally differentiated effector memory CD45RA+ cells were left out. In regard to this clone: The antigen remains unidentified.

The CDR3 has 12 amino acids. Per germline, CDR1 SGHNT and CDR2 YYREEE (reference sequence). Trimming removed 2 bases at V and 8 bases at J, with 10 bases between. The V and J genes are TRBV5-4 and TRBJ1-1; a possible D gene is TRBD1 (5 bases). Sequencing was carried out using naive CD8+ T cells from PBMCs. The clonotype originates from a man between 18 and 29 years old in good health. Some clones in this sample may be carry-over from other donors' samples. The chain's CDR3 is CASSFQRDEAFF. In DNA form, the CDR3 reads TGTGCCAGCAGCTTTCAACGGGACGAAGCTTTCTTT.